The clone carrying this T cell receptor (beta chain) has a handful of counts. This sample was included in a study of blood T cell repertoires in COVID-19. Germline-derived CDR1 and CDR2 are SGHAT and FQNNGV. The length of the CDR3 is 14 residues. Trimming took off 0 bases at V and 7 bases at J, with 11 bases between the two ends. In the authors' workflow: The authors estimated nucleated cell counts from reference gene primer amplification. Clones were sequenced by immunoSEQ multiplex PCR, and TCRdb holds only the in-frame ones, with some missing. V and J calls and clone size are given by that table; D and trimming were obtained from the DNA. The sample yields over 150,000 clones, about 80% seen once.

The sample comprised PBMCs or T cells enriched from blood (not recorded which). This receptor was taken from a man over 45 who had recovered from COVID-19. The chain couples TRBV11-2 to TRBJ2-3; D might be TRBD2 (6 bases). In DNA, the CDR3 is TGTGCCAGCAGCTTAGAGACTAGAGCTTATACGCAGTATTTT. Amino acid sequence: CASSLETRAYTQYF.